The 20 T cell receptor beta chains below were found in one sample sequenced in a study of chemoradiotherapy in HPV16-positive cancers. TCRdb's copy holds only in-frame clones and misses some; the assay was immunoSEQ multiplex PCR. The table records 7,500 to 10,000 clones, roughly 75% of them present only once. The input for sequencing was tumor tissue, taken from a patient who underwent chemoradiotherapy. Source of these receptors: a human donor with HPV-associated anogenital cancer.

The V gene is TRBV7-3, the J gene TRBJ2-3, with D perhaps matching TRBD1 (5 bases). The CDR3 runs to 18 residues. CDR1 and CDR2 (germline): SGHTA, FQGTGA. V lost 4 bases and J 0 bases, leaving 20 bases between the germline ends. The CDR3 region has the DNA TGTGCCAGCAGCTCCGACGGCAGGACACCTCCCAGCACAGATACGCAGTATTTT. This encodes CASSSDGRTPPSTDTQYF.

V usage is TRBV7-9 and J usage is TRBJ2-2; no firm D call. Trimming shortened V by 5 bases and J by 3 bases, and 10 bases separated the two germline ends. Looked up from germline, CDR1 is SEHNR and CDR2 is FQNEAQ (reference sequence). The CDR3 is 14 residues long. The CDR3 spells CASSRESHTGELFF. The CDR3 DNA reads as TGTGCCAGCAGCCGTGAGTCGCACACCGGGGAGCTGTTTTTT.

The chain carries TRBV6-5 and TRBJ1-2; 7 bases are shared with TRBD1. CDR1 MNHEY and CDR2 SVGAGI come from the germline V gene. This CDR3 region has 15 residues. Losses at the gene ends were 0 bases for V and 7 bases for J; bases not matched to a gene: 8. The CDR3 region is CASSYSTGRKSGYTF. The CDR3, as DNA: TGTGCCAGCAGTTACTCGACAGGGAGGAAGAGTGGCTACACCTTC.

V usage is TRBV18 and J usage is TRBJ1-2; a possible D gene is TRBD1 (5 bases). V was shortened by 0 bases and J by 5 bases, with 7 bases between the two germline ends. Germline-derived CDR1 and CDR2 are KGHSH and LQKENI. The CDR3 length is 13 residues. The CDR3 coding sequence is TGTGCCAGCTCACCACCCGGGACTTATGGCTACACCTTC. It translates to CASSPPGTYGYTF.

V is TRBV27 and J is TRBJ2-7; 8 bases line up with TRBD1. The germline V gene has CDR1 MNHEY and CDR2 SMNVEV (reference sequence). The CDR3 loop spans 15 amino acids. V shed 5 bases, J shed 3 bases, and the junction held 9 bases outside the gene matches. The CDR3 sequence: CASSPWTGRFYEQYV. For the CDR3, the DNA is TGTGCCAGCAGTCCCTGGACAGGGCGCTTCTACGAGCAGTACGTC.

This clone was observed a handful of times. The J gene is TRBJ1-2, the V gene TRBV21-1; TRBD1, as called in the table, went unchecked against the DNA. TRBV21-1 is termed a pseudogene. This CDR3 is built from 17 residues. CDR3 DNA: TGTGCCAGCAGCAAAGACTATAAACAGGGGGCCCGAAATGGCTACACCTTC. Residues: CASSKDYKQGARNGYTF.

The chain recombines TRBV18 with TRBJ1-3; no definite D call. The CDR3 runs to 15 residues. V was pared by 6 bases and J by 0 bases, with 12 bases between. Germline V gene sequence: CDR1 KGHSH, CDR2 LQKENI. The CDR3 protein is CASSEDSFSGNTIYF. The CDR3 nucleotides are TGTGCCAGCTCGGAGGACTCCTTCTCTGGAAACACCATATATTTT.

This chain links TRBV18 with TRBJ2-5; D gene uncertain. Trimming stripped 1 base from V and 4 bases from J, with 4 bases between. Germline V lookup: CDR1 KGHSH, CDR2 LQKENI. This CDR3 is 12 amino acids long. CDR3 nucleotides: TGTGCCAGCTCACCACGATTAGAGACCCAGTACTTC. This translates into CASSPRLETQYF.

This clone was seen only a few times. V usage is TRBV5-6 and J usage is TRBJ2-7; D call uncertain. Germline lookup yields CDR1 SGHDT and CDR2 YYEEEE. This CDR3 is 14 amino acids long. V was trimmed by 4 bases and J by 5 bases, leaving 16 bases between them. The CDR3: CASSPDAIRNEQYF. The CDR3 DNA reads as TGTGCCAGCAGCCCGGACGCTATCCGAAACGAGCAGTACTTC.

This chain connects TRBV7-3 to TRBJ1-2, with a weak D call TRBD1 (5 bases). The V end was cut by 5 bases, the J end by 7 bases, with 20 bases between. Germline V gene sequence: CDR1 SGHTA, CDR2 FQGTGA. The CDR3 length is 15 residues. CDR3 coding DNA: TGTGCCAGCAGCCCCGGGACCGGGATAACCGGTGGCTACACCTTC. Protein: CASSPGTGITGGYTF.

This chain uses TRBV4-3 with TRBJ2-4; 10 bases fit TRBD2. The CDR3 has 20 amino acids. The V segment lost 0 bases and the J segment 0 bases; nucleotides outside the gene matches: 11. Germline CDR1 reads LGHNA; CDR2 reads YSLEER. The CDR3 sequence is CASSQDPSGSFIKAKNIQYF. For the CDR3, the DNA is TGCGCCAGCAGCCAAGACCCTAGCGGGAGTTTTATTAAAGCCAAAAACATTCAGTACTTC.

In this sample, this clone turned up once. V usage is TRBV27 and J usage is TRBJ2-2; D is possibly TRBD2 (6 bases). Trimming pared 6 bases from V and 2 bases from J, leaving 7 bases between. Germline V gives CDR1 MNHEY, CDR2 SMNVEV (reference sequence). CDR3 length: 13 amino acids. The CDR3 here is CASSGTNTGELFF. CDR3 coding DNA: TGTGCCAGCAGCGGGACTAACACCGGGGAGCTGTTTTTT.

The rearrangement uses TRBV7-2 and TRBJ1-1, with D possibly being TRBD1 (6 bases). V was pared by 4 bases and J by 4 bases, with 16 bases between. The CDR3 spans 15 residues. Germline assignment: CDR1 SGHTA and CDR2 FQGNSA. The CDR3 nucleotides are TGTGCCAGCAGCTCGGGAGGGGGGGTTGGCACTGAAGCTTTCTTT. It specifies CASSSGGGVGTEAFF.

V gene TRBV5-8 combines with J gene TRBJ2-7, with no clear D. V lost 4 bases and J lost 2, with 13 bases in between. Germline V gene sequence: CDR1 SGHTS, CDR2 YDEGEE. The CDR3 sequence is 14 residues long. The CDR3 region is CASSLWGPPYEQYF. CDR3 DNA sequence: TGTGCCAGCAGCCTCTGGGGTCCTCCCTACGAGCAGTACTTC.

The J gene is TRBJ1-3, the V gene TRBV30; 10 bases fit TRBD1. The length of the CDR3 is 14 residues. The V gene end was trimmed by 4 bases and the J gene end by 8 bases; junction bases not matched to a gene: 8. In germline, CDR1 is GTSNPN, CDR2 SVGIG (reference sequence). CDR3 sequence reads: CAWKRQGARHTIYF. The DNA of the CDR3 is TGTGCCTGGAAACGACAGGGGGCGAGGCACACCATATATTTT.

This chain joins TRBV30 and TRBJ1-2; D gene ambiguous. The CDR3 loop spans 16 amino acids. Deletions cut 4 bases from V and 8 bases from J, with 26 bases between. Germline V lookup: CDR1 GTSNPN, CDR2 SVGIG (reference sequence). The CDR3 loop reads CAWTRARVRAPEGYTF. The CDR3 bases are TGTGCCTGGACCCGTGCGAGAGTGAGGGCTCCCGAGGGCTACACCTTC.

The rearrangement joins TRBV11-2 to TRBJ1-1; D is unresolved. The germline CDR1 and CDR2 sequences are SGHAT and FQNNGV. This CDR3 contains 13 residues. Trimming took off 3 bases at V and 5 bases at J, with 10 bases between the two ends. The CDR3 sequence is CASSFGLGTEAFF. CDR3 DNA sequence: TGTGCCAGCAGCTTCGGGTTGGGGACTGAAGCTTTCTTT.

The chain links TRBV7-9 to TRBJ2-2; D is uncertain. Germline lookup yields CDR1 SEHNR and CDR2 FQNEAQ (reference sequence). This CDR3 comprises 15 residues. Trimming cost V 1 base and J 2 bases, with 8 bases left between them. Here the CDR3 DNA reads TGTGCCAGCAGCTTAGTTTCCGTAAACACCGGGGAGCTGTTTTTT. This gives the protein CASSLVSVNTGELFF.

CDR3 region: CASSPWGGRGTEAFF. The CDR3 region has the DNA TGTGCCAGCAGTCCATGGGGGGGCCGGGGTACTGAAGCTTTCTTT. J is TRBJ1-1 and V is TRBV28; D is perhaps TRBD1 (6 bases). The CDR3 has 15 amino acids. CDR1 MDHEN and CDR2 SYDVKM come from the germline V gene. V was shortened by 5 bases and J by 5 bases, with 18 bases between the two germline ends.

This sequence joins TRBV19 and TRBJ1-5, with D uncertain. The V end lost 3 bases, the J end lost 7 bases, and 13 bases lay between the germline ends. CDR3 length equals 14 residues. The germline V gene encodes CDR1 LNHDA and CDR2 SQIVND (reference sequence). The CDR3 spells CASSIRVLGQPQHF. The CDR3 region has the DNA TGTGCCAGTAGTATTCGTGTTCTCGGGCAGCCCCAGCATTTT.